This paragraph reports one TCR beta chain. What it recognizes is unknown. This entry comes from a study of cytomegalovirus exposure and HLA in healthy donors. Study-wide background: A subsequent analysis reported that the approximately 120 validation repertoires were produced on the same platform that had also been used for the roughly 700 first-cohort repertoires. Study findings and constraints: Researchers catalogued over 150 TCR beta chains as cytomegalovirus-associated.

Profiled with immunoSEQ multiplex PCR; TCRdb holds only in-frame clones, not every one. The table has about 240,000 clones, roughly 86% seen once. The CDR3 loop spans 15 amino acids. Trimming removed 2 bases from V and 4 bases from J; junction bases left unmatched: 4. Per the germline V gene, CDR1 is WNHNN and CDR2 is SYGVQD (reference sequence). J is TRBJ2-5 and V is TRBV10-1, with TRBD1 matching 10 bases. The TCR originated in a woman aged 30 to 39 in good health and CMV-seropositive. The specimen was PBMCs. The CDR3 loop is CASSERTGGAETQYF. The CDR3, as DNA: TGCGCCAGCAGTGAGAGGACAGGGGGTGCAGAGACCCAGTACTTC.